Listed below are T cell receptor beta chains from one sample, sequenced in a study of read filtering for tumor transcriptome and immune sequencing. TCRdb fed the reads into MiXCR, producing one record per CDR3 protein. The table shows tens of thousands of distinct CDR3 sequences, with about 18% occurring only once. Sequencing input: a population of CD138-negative cells sorted from bone marrow. These receptors originate from a donor aged 40 or over with multiple myeloma. CDR3s leave out the opening cysteine and the closing phenylalanine or tryptophan. A row's size may be missing; if present it is once, few, many or a size class.

V gene: TRBV10-1
clone size: many
J gene: TRBJ2-3
CDR3 length: 15
CDR3 protein: ASSETLGGAGPDTQY

V gene: TRBV10-1
clone size: many
J gene: TRBJ2-2
CDR3 length: 10
CDR3 protein: ASSTGTGELF

V gene: TRBV7-7
clone size: many
J gene: TRBJ2-5
CDR3 length: 13
CDR3 protein: ASSLTGEDWETQY

V gene: TRBV7-9
clone size: .
J gene: TRBJ2-7
CDR3 length: 12
CDR3 protein: ASSLAPEGYEQY

V gene: TRBV12-3/TRBV12-4
clone size: medium-sized
J gene: TRBJ2-1
CDR3 length: 14
CDR3 protein: ASSPFPKMLGNEQF

V gene: TRBV7-9
clone size: many
J gene: TRBJ2-1
CDR3 length: 12
CDR3 protein: ASSFDRDSGEQF

V gene: TRBV2
clone size: many
J gene: TRBJ2-7
CDR3 length: 10
CDR3 protein: ASSYGANEQY

V gene: TRBV20-1
clone size: many
J gene: TRBJ2-1
CDR3 length: 12
CDR3 protein: SARYLAGGDEQF

V gene: TRBV6-4
clone size: many
J gene: TRBJ2-2
CDR3 length: 14
CDR3 protein: ASSDSSGRDTGELF

V gene: TRBV6-2/TRBV6-3
clone size: .
J gene: TRBJ1-1
CDR3 length: 13
CDR3 protein: ASSYLAGENTEAF

V gene: TRBV20-1
clone size: .
J gene: TRBJ1-5
CDR3 length: 10
CDR3 protein: SARSGAQPQH

V gene: TRBV27
clone size: many
J gene: TRBJ2-7
CDR3 length: 14
CDR3 protein: ASSMGLAGVSHEQY

V gene: TRBV14
clone size: many
J gene: TRBJ2-3
CDR3 length: 13
CDR3 protein: ASSQDPASRDTQY

V gene: TRBV5-4
clone size: many
J gene: TRBJ2-7
CDR3 length: 12
CDR3 protein: ASSFGGNSYGQY

V gene: TRBV28
clone size: few
J gene: TRBJ1-5
CDR3 length: 11
CDR3 protein: ASSYVFGEPQH

V gene: TRBV7-2
clone size: few
J gene: TRBJ1-3
CDR3 length: 15
CDR3 protein: ASSTKRQGVRGNTIY

V gene: TRBV6-5
clone size: few
J gene: TRBJ1-1
CDR3 length: 12
CDR3 protein: ASSPRGLGGEAF

V gene: TRBV5-4
clone size: once
J gene: TRBJ2-3
CDR3 length: 12
CDR3 protein: ASRGDYQADTQY

V gene: TRBV20-1
clone size: many
J gene: TRBJ2-1
CDR3 length: 12
CDR3 protein: SARRLVGSDEQF

V gene: TRBV20-1
clone size: many
J gene: TRBJ2-7
CDR3 length: 13
CDR3 protein: SARDHGTGDYEQY

V gene: TRBV4-1
clone size: many
J gene: TRBJ2-3
CDR3 length: 15
CDR3 protein: ASSRKAPGQDTDTQY

V gene: TRBV6-6
clone size: many
J gene: TRBJ2-7
CDR3 length: 12
CDR3 protein: ASSYSAGFPEQY

V gene: TRBV28
clone size: many
J gene: TRBJ2-3
CDR3 length: 12
CDR3 protein: ASSLLRYTDTQY

V gene: TRBV4-1
clone size: many
J gene: TRBJ1-1
CDR3 length: 15
CDR3 protein: ASSQDALVRGNTEAF

V gene: TRBV5-1
clone size: many
J gene: TRBJ2-3
CDR3 length: 14
CDR3 protein: ASSLAGGGGTDTQY

V gene: TRBV24-1
clone size: many
J gene: TRBJ2-3
CDR3 length: 13
CDR3 protein: ATSEPIGNTDTQY

V gene: TRBV7-8
clone size: many
J gene: TRBJ2-3
CDR3 length: 14
CDR3 protein: ASSPPRAGGIDTQY

V gene: TRBV20-1
clone size: many
J gene: TRBJ2-1
CDR3 length: 13
CDR3 protein: SARRTSGRVDEQF

V gene: TRBV27
clone size: .
J gene: TRBJ2-7
CDR3 length: 12
CDR3 protein: ASSPGVSVYEQY

V gene: TRBV10-3
clone size: many
J gene: TRBJ1-1
CDR3 length: 12
CDR3 protein: AISYRDGNTEAF

V gene: TRBV5-1
clone size: many
J gene: TRBJ2-1
CDR3 length: 12
CDR3 protein: ASSFTSGYNEQF

V gene: TRBV20-1
clone size: medium-sized
J gene: TRBJ1-6
CDR3 length: 14
CDR3 protein: SARDVLNVGNSPLH

V gene: TRBV6-6
clone size: many
J gene: TRBJ2-7
CDR3 length: 14
CDR3 protein: ASSYETGGTRNEQY

V gene: TRBV12-3/TRBV12-4
clone size: .
J gene: .
CDR3 length: 10
CDR3 protein: VSTTGGLPQY

V gene: TRBV23-1
clone size: many
J gene: TRBJ1-5
CDR3 length: 14
CDR3 protein: ASSQSEGGSRRPQH

V gene: TRBV2
clone size: many
J gene: TRBJ2-5
CDR3 length: 11
CDR3 protein: ASSEDSVETQY

V gene: TRBV10-3
clone size: many
J gene: TRBJ1-1
CDR3 length: 12
CDR3 protein: AIREGQGDTGAF

V gene: TRBV20-1
clone size: many
J gene: TRBJ2-7
CDR3 length: 14
CDR3 protein: SARMLGQFFSYEQY

V gene: TRBV28
clone size: .
J gene: TRBJ1-3
CDR3 length: 12
CDR3 protein: ASSPVDRGNTIY

V gene: TRBV10-3
clone size: many
J gene: TRBJ2-2
CDR3 length: 14
CDR3 protein: AIRVYQGGDTGELF

V gene: TRBV5-6
clone size: many
J gene: TRBJ2-6
CDR3 length: 13
CDR3 protein: ASSLVGSGANVLT

V gene: TRBV11-2
clone size: many
J gene: TRBJ2-1
CDR3 length: 11
CDR3 protein: ASSSGARDEQF

V gene: TRBV28
clone size: many
J gene: TRBJ2-3
CDR3 length: 12
CDR3 protein: ASNPAGGIDTQY

V gene: TRBV29-1
clone size: .
J gene: TRBJ2-2
CDR3 length: 10
CDR3 protein: SATENAGELF

V gene: TRBV7-9
clone size: medium-sized
J gene: TRBJ2-6
CDR3 length: 17
CDR3 protein: ASSLGQEGFYSGANVLT

V gene: TRBV28
clone size: many
J gene: TRBJ2-1
CDR3 length: 13
CDR3 protein: ASRDGTSGPHEQF

V gene: TRBV18
clone size: many
J gene: TRBJ1-5
CDR3 length: 10
CDR3 protein: ASSPPNQPQH

V gene: TRBV10-3
clone size: many
J gene: TRBJ2-7
CDR3 length: 13
CDR3 protein: AISESRTSKHEQY

V gene: TRBV28
clone size: many
J gene: TRBJ2-1
CDR3 length: 15
CDR3 protein: ASSNSVGTSSYNEQF

V gene: TRBV7-6
clone size: once
J gene: TRBJ2-1
CDR3 length: 9
CDR3 protein: ASIPGQEHY

V gene: TRBV3-1
clone size: .
J gene: TRBJ2-1
CDR3 length: 11
CDR3 protein: TSSQGSAGEQS

V gene: TRBV10-2
clone size: many
J gene: TRBJ2-3
CDR3 length: 12
CDR3 protein: ASRVPGGTDTQY

V gene: TRBV29-1
clone size: many
J gene: TRBJ2-3
CDR3 length: 13
CDR3 protein: SVEGSGSGTDTQY

V gene: TRBV29-1
clone size: many
J gene: TRBJ2-5
CDR3 length: 11
CDR3 protein: SGGQGSGETQY

V gene: TRBV5-1
clone size: many
J gene: TRBJ1-1
CDR3 length: 12
CDR3 protein: ASSLRAANTEAF

V gene: TRBV20-1
clone size: many
J gene: TRBJ2-2
CDR3 length: 11
CDR3 protein: SARDSGTGELF

V gene: TRBV4-1
clone size: many
J gene: TRBJ2-7
CDR3 length: 13
CDR3 protein: ASSPDRAPSYEQY

V gene: TRBV18
clone size: .
J gene: TRBJ2-7
CDR3 length: 10
CDR3 protein: AFSPGPREQY

V gene: TRBV20-1
clone size: many
J gene: TRBJ1-6
CDR3 length: 15
CDR3 protein: SAISPLISSYNSPLH